The entry below gives a single T cell receptor beta chain sequence along with its context. V was cut by 0 bases and J by 4 bases, with 9 bases left in between. CDR1 is GTSNPN, CDR2 SVGIG, per germline (reference sequence). The CDR3 is 13 amino acids. Method: immunoSEQ multiplex PCR; TCRdb's copy keeps in-frame clones and lacks some. The data contain 100,000 to 150,000 clones, around 87% of them seen just once; the ten biggest clones take up around 3%. The sample is drawn from a study of control samples from healthy donors and cancer patients. The sample taken for sequencing was blood. The origin of this receptor is a man between 60 and 70 years old in good health. The genes are TRBV30 and TRBJ1-1; unclear D gene. This CDR3 reads CAWSVNDGTEAFF. In DNA, the CDR3 is TGTGCCTGGAGTGTTAACGACGGCACTGAAGCTTTCTTT.